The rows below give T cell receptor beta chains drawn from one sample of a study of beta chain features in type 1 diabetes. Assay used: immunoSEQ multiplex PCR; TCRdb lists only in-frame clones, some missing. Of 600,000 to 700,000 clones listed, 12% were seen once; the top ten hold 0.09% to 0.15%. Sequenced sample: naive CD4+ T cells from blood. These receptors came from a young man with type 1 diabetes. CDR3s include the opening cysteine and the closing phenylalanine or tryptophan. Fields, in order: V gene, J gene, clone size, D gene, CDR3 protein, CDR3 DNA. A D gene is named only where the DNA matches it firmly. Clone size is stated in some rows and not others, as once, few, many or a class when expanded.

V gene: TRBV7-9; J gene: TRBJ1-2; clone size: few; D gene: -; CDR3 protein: CASSLRGTNYGYTF; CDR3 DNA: TGTGCCAGCAGCTTACGGGGGACTAACTATGGCTACACCTTC
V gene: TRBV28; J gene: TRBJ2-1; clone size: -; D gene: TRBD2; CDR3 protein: CASSLPGTSEQFF; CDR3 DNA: TGTGCCAGCAGTTTGCCCGGGACTAGCGAGCAGTTCTTC
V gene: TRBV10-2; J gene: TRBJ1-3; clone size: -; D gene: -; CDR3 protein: CASSERSGNTIYF; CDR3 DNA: TGCGCCAGCAGTGAGAGGAGTGGAAACACCATATATTTT
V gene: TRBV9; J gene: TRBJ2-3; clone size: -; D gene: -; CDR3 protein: CASTPRLFTDTQYF; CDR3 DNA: TGTGCCAGCACCCCGCGCCTCTTCACAGATACGCAGTATTTT
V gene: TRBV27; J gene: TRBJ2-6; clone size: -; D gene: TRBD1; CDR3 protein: CASSLFGTGDSGANVLTF; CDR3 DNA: TGTGCCAGCAGTTTATTTGGGACAGGGGACTCTGGGGCCAACGTCCTGACTTTC
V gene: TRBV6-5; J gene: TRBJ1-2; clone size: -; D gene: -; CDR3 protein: CASSPRRGGTYGYTF; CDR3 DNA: TGTGCCAGCAGCCCGAGACGAGGGGGGACTTATGGCTACACCTTC
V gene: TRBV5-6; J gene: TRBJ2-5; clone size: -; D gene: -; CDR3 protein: CASSLDNGETQYF; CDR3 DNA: TGTGCCAGCAGCTTGGACAACGGGGAGACCCAGTACTTC
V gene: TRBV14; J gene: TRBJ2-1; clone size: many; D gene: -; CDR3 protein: CASSQVGAGDEQFF; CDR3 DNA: TGTGCCAGCAGCCAAGTGGGGGCTGGGGATGAGCAGTTCTTC
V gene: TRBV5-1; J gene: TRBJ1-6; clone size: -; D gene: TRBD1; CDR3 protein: CASSAGTENSPLHF; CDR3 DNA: TGCGCCAGCAGCGCCGGGACAGAGAATTCACCCCTCCACTTT
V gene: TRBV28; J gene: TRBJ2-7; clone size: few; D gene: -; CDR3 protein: CASSLLATHEQYF; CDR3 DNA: TGTGCCAGCAGTTTGTTGGCTACCCACGAGCAGTACTTC
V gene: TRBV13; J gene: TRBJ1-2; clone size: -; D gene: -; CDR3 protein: CASSETLVGYTF; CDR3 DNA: TGTGCCAGCAGCGAGACCCTAGTTGGCTACACCTTC
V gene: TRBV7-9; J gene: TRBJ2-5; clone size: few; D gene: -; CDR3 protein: CASSFPGTKETQYF; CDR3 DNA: TGTGCCAGCAGCTTCCCCGGGACCAAAGAGACCCAGTACTTC
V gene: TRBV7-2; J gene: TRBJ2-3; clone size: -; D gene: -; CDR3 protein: CASSWMLASHTQYF; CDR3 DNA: TGTGCCAGCAGTTGGATGCTAGCGTCACATACGCAGTATTTT
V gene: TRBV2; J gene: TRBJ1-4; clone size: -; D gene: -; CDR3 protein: CASSEGRFATNEKLFF; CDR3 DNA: TGTGCCAGCAGTGAAGGGCGATTTGCAACTAATGAAAAACTGTTTTTT
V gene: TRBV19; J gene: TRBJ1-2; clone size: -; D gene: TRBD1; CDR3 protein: CASRTRDSSYGYTF; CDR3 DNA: TGTGCCAGTCGCACCAGGGACAGCTCTTATGGCTACACCTTC
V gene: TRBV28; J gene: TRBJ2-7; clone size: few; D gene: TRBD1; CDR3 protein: CASIQYRGNEQYF; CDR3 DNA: TGTGCCAGCATCCAGTACAGGGGAAACGAGCAGTACTTC
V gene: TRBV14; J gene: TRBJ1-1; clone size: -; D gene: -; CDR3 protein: CASSPLGRGAGTEAFF; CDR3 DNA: TGTGCCAGCAGCCCCCTTGGAAGAGGGGCTGGCACTGAAGCTTTCTTT
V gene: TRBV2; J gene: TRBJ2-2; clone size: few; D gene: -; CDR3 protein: CASSSRGLGTGELFF; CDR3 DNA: TGTGCCAGCAGCTCCCGTGGATTGGGGACCGGGGAGCTGTTTTTT
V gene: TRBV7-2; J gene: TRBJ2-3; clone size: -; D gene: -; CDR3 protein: CASSLVPGHDTDTQYF; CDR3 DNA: TGTGCCAGCAGCTTGGTACCGGGACACGACACAGATACGCAGTATTTT
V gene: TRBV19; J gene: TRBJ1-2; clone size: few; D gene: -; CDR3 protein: CASSISRSYGYTF; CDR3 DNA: TGTGCCAGTAGTATCTCCCGATCCTATGGCTACACCTTC
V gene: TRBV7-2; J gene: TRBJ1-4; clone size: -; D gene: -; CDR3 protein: CASTNREGNEKLFF; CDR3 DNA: TGTGCCAGCACCAACAGGGAGGGTAATGAAAAACTGTTTTTT
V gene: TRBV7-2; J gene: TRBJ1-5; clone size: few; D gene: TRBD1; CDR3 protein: CASSFQGDNQPQHF; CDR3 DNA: TGTGCCAGCAGTTTCCAGGGGGACAATCAGCCCCAGCATTTT
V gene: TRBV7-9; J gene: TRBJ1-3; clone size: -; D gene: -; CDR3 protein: CASRDSSGNTIYF; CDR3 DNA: TGTGCCAGCAGAGACAGCTCTGGAAACACCATATATTTT
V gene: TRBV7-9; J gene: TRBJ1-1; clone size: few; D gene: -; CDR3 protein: CASSPYRAQNTEAFF; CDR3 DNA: TGTGCCAGCAGCCCGTACAGGGCCCAGAACACTGAAGCTTTCTTT
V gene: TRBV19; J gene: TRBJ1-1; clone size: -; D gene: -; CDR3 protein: CASIAAAQAFF; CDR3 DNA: TGTGCCAGTATCGCGGCAGCTCAAGCTTTCTTT
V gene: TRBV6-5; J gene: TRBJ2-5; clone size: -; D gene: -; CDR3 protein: CASSYGSFRQETQYF; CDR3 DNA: TGTGCCAGCAGTTACGGGAGCTTCCGACAAGAGACCCAGTACTTC
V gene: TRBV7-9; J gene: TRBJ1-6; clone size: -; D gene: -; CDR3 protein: CASSYYEGSPLHF; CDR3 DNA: TGTGCCAGCAGCTACTATGAGGGTTCACCCCTCCACTTT
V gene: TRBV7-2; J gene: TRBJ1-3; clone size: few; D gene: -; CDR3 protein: CASSLARQDSGNTIYF; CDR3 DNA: TGTGCCAGCAGCTTAGCGCGCCAGGACTCTGGAAACACCATATATTTT
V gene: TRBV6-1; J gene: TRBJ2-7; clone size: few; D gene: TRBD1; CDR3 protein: CASGLLTGGLVEQYF; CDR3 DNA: TGTGCCAGCGGCTTACTGACAGGGGGTCTGGTCGAGCAGTACTTC
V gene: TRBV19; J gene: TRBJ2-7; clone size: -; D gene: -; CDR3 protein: CASSAGTPSEQYF; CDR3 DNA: TGTGCCAGTAGTGCCGGGACTCCAAGCGAGCAGTACTTC
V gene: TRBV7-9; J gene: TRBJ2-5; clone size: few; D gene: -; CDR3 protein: CASSLAMGAETQYF; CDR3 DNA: TGTGCCAGCAGCTTAGCTATGGGGGCCGAGACCCAGTACTTC